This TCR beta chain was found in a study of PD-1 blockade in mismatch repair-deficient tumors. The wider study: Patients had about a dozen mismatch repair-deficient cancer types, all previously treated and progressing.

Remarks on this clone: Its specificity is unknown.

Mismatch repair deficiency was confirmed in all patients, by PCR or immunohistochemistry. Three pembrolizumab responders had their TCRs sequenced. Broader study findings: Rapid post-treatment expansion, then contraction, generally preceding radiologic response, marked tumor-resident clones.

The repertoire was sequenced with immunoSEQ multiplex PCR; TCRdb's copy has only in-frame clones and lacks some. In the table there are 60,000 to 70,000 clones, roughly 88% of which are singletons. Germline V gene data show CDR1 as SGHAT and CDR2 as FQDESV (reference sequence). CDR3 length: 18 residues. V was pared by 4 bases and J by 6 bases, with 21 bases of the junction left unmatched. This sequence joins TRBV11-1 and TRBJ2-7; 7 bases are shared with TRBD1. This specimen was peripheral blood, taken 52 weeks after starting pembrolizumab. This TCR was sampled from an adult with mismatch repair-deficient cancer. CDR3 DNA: TGTGCCAGCAGCTCCTCGAGACAGGGTAGGCGACGGGTAGGCGAGCAGTACTTC. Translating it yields CASSSSRQGRRRVGEQYF.